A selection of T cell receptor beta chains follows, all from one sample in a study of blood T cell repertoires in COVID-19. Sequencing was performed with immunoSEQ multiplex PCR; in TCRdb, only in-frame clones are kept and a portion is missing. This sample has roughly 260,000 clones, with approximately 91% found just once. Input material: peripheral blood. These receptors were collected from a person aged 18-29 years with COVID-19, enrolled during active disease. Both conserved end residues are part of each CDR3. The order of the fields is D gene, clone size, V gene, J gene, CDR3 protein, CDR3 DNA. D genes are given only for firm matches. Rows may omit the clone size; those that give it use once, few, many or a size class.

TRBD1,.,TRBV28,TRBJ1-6,CASRGTGQNSPLHF,TGTGCCAGCAGAGGGACAGGGCAGAATTCACCCCTCCACTTT
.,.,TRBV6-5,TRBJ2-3,CASNGRTSTDTQYF,TGTGCCAGCAACGGGAGAACTAGTACAGATACGCAGTATTTT
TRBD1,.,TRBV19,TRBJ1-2,CASVKPGTGSYGYTF,TGTGCCAGTGTGAAACCTGGGACAGGGAGCTATGGCTACACCTTC
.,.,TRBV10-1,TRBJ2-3,CASSGDLTDTQYF,TGCGCCAGCAGCGGGGATTTAACAGATACGCAGTATTTT
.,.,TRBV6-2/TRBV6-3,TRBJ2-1,CASSYGVASAGDEQFF,TGTGCCAGCAGTTACGGGGTGGCTAGCGCTGGGGATGAGCAGTTCTTC
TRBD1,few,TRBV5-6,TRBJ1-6,CASSARDSRSLHF,TGTGCCAGCAGCGCCCGGGACAGTAGGTCCCTCCACTTT
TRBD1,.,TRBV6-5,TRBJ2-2,CASSSDRVSGELFF,TGTGCCAGCAGTTCAGACAGGGTTTCGGGGGAGCTGTTTTTT
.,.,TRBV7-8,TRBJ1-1,CASSLDQGRAFF,TGTGCCAGCAGCTTAGATCAGGGTAGAGCTTTCTTT
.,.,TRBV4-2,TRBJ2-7,CASRISWGDSNYEQYF,TGTGCCAGCAGGATTTCGTGGGGTGACAGTAACTACGAGCAGTACTTC
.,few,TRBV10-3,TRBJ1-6,CAISESGGKESPLHF,TGTGCCATCAGTGAGTCGGGGGGTAAGGAATCACCCCTCCACTTT
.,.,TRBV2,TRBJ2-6,CASSEGWGDGANVLTF,TGTGCCAGCAGTGAAGGCTGGGGGGACGGGGCCAACGTCCTGACTTTC
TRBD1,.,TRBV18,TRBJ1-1,CASSPEAGGPEAFF,TGTGCCAGCTCACCAGAGGCAGGGGGTCCTGAAGCTTTCTTT
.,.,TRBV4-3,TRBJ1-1,CASSPNRADTEAFF,TGCGCCAGCAGCCCGAACAGGGCGGACACTGAAGCTTTCTTT
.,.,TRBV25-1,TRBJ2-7,CASVETSRAYEQYF,TGTGCCAGCGTTGAAACTAGCAGAGCCTACGAGCAGTACTTC
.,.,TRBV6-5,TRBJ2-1,CASSYSGTSRWNEQFF,TGTGCCAGCAGTTACTCCGGGACATCGAGGTGGAATGAGCAGTTCTTC
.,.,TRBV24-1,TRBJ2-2,CATSDSSVGAGELFF,TGTGCCACCAGTGATTCCAGCGTAGGGGCCGGGGAGCTGTTTTTT
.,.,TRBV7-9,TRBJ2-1,CASRNLSDEQFF,TGTGCCAGCAGGAATTTGAGCGATGAGCAGTTCTTC
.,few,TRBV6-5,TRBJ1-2,CASSLPGIYGYTF,TGTGCCAGCAGTTTACCAGGGATCTATGGCTACACCTTC
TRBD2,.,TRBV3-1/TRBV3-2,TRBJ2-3,CASSQATSGFGTDTQYF,TGTGCCAGCAGCCAAGCGACTAGCGGGTTTGGAACAGATACGCAGTATTTT
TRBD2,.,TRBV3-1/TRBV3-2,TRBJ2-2,CASSLAGGGPGELFF,TGTGCCAGCAGCCTAGCGGGAGGGGGCCCCGGGGAGCTGTTTTTT
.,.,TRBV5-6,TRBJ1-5,CASSPGLGQPQHF,TGTGCCAGCAGCCCCGGTCTAGGTCAGCCCCAGCATTTT
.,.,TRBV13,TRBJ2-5,CASSSRDTETQYF,TGTGCCAGCAGCTCACGGGACACAGAGACCCAGTACTTC
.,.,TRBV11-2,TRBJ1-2,CASSTGSHYYGYTF,TGTGCCAGCAGTACCGGTTCGCATTACTATGGCTACACCTTC
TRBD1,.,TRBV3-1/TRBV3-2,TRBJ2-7,CASSQVGTGPYEQYF,TGTGCCAGCAGCCAAGTAGGGACAGGGCCTTACGAGCAGTACTTC
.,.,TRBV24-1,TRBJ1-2,CATSDPQQPSYGYTF,TGTGCCACCAGTGATCCGCAACAGCCTTCCTATGGCTACACCTTC
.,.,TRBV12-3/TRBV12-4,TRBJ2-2,CASSRTSRELFF,TGTGCCAGCAGCCGAACTAGTCGGGAGCTGTTTTTT
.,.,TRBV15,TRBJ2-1,CATSSGGGYEQFF,TGTGCCACCAGCAGTGGGGGAGGCTATGAGCAGTTCTTC
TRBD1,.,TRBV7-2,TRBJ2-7,CASSLDRGPYEQYF,TGTGCCAGCAGCTTAGACAGGGGGCCATACGAGCAGTACTTC
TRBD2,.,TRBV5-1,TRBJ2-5,CASSPAAGGEETQYF,TGCGCCAGCAGCCCGGCAGCGGGAGGAGAAGAGACCCAGTACTTC
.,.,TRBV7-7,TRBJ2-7,CASSLGRTYEQYF,TGTGCCAGCAGCTTAGGCAGGACCTACGAGCAGTACTTC
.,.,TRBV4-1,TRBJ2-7,CASSQDTGSSSYEQYF,TGCGCCAGCAGCCAGGATACAGGGTCAAGCTCCTACGAGCAGTACTTC
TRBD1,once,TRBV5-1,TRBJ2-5,CASSLGGTGQETQYF,TGCGCCAGCAGCTTGGGGGGGACAGGACAAGAGACCCAGTACTTC
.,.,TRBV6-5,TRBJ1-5,CASNLGRGQPQHF,TGTGCCAGCAATTTGGGAAGGGGGCAGCCCCAGCATTTT
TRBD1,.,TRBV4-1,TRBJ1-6,CASSQGGQVNSPLHF,TGCGCCAGCAGCCAAGGGGGACAGGTTAATTCACCCCTCCACTTT
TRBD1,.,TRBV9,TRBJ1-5,CASSPSGTDDQPQHF,TGTGCCAGCAGCCCCTCGGGGACAGACGATCAGCCCCAGCATTTT
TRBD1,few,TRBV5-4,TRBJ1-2,CASSPPPGQGGSGYTF,TGTGCCAGCAGCCCCCCTCCGGGACAGGGCGGTAGCGGCTACACCTTC
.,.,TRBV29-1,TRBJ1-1,CSVGDTEAFF,TGCAGCGTTGGAGACACTGAAGCTTTCTTT
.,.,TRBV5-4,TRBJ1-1,CASSTPGDTEAFF,TGTGCCAGCAGCACTCCGGGGGACACTGAAGCTTTCTTT
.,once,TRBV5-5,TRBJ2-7,CASSMDGYEQYF,TGTGCCAGCAGCATGGACGGTTACGAGCAGTACTTC
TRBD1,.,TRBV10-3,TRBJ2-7,CAISESMGRGFSYEQYF,TGTGCCATCAGTGAGTCCATGGGCAGGGGGTTCTCCTACGAGCAGTACTTC
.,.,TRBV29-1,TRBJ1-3,CSVEDQDRVEGNTIYF,TGCAGCGTTGAAGATCAGGACAGAGTAGAGGGAAACACCATATATTTT
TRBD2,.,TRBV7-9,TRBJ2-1,CASSLAVLAGNEQFF,TGTGCCAGCAGCTTAGCGGTACTAGCGGGAAATGAGCAGTTCTTC
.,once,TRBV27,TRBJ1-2,CASSPGDDYGYTF,TGTGCCAGCAGCCCAGGGGACGATTATGGCTACACCTTC
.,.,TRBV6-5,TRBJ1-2,CASSYSRRTPGYTF,TGTGCCAGCAGTTACTCGAGGAGGACTCCTGGCTACACCTTC
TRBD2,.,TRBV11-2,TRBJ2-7,CASSLEAGAGYEQYF,TGTGCCAGCAGCTTAGAAGCGGGAGCGGGATACGAGCAGTACTTC
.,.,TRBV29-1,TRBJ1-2,CSVVRGDYGYTF,TGCAGCGTTGTAAGGGGTGACTATGGCTACACCTTC
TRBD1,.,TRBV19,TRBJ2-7,CASSIDTGTGSYEQYF,TGTGCCAGTAGTATAGATACCGGGACAGGCTCCTACGAGCAGTACTTC
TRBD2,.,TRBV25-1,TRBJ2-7,CASRPTSGGFDYEQYF,TGTGCCAGCAGGCCGACTAGCGGAGGTTTTGACTACGAGCAGTACTTC
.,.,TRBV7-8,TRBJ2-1,CASSLGSSYNEQFF,TGTGCCAGCAGCTTGGGCAGTTCCTACAATGAGCAGTTCTTC
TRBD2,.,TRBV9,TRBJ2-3,CASSVGREGSTDTQYF,TGTGCCAGCAGCGTCGGGCGGGAGGGAAGCACAGATACGCAGTATTTT
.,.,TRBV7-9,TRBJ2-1,CASSSGDWVGGNEQFF,TGTGCCAGCAGCTCCGGGGACTGGGTAGGAGGCAATGAGCAGTTCTTC
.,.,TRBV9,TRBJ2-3,CASSVVAQTDTQYF,TGTGCCAGCAGCGTAGTGGCCCAGACAGATACGCAGTATTTT
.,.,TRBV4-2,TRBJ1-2,CASSQVTGSPEGYTF,TGTGCCAGCAGCCAAGTTACAGGCTCTCCTGAGGGCTACACCTTC